The T cell receptor (beta chain) under discussion was sequenced for a study of breast tumors, draining lymph nodes, adjacent tissues. TCRdb fed the multiplex PCR reads into MiXCR, producing one record per CDR3 protein. The sample lists 20,000 to 25,000 distinct CDR3 sequences, 32% occurring once. Looked up from germline, CDR1 is DFQATT and CDR2 is SNEGSKA (reference sequence). The CDR3 consists of 15 residues. A remark on this clonotype: Sequence at one end of the junction differs from germline and may be a read error.

This chain uses TRBV20-1 with TRBJ2-7; 11 bases map to TRBD2. The sequence came from a female donor with breast cancer. Some clones in this sample may be carry-over from other donors' samples. Sequencing used breast tumor tissue. CDR3 region: CGAREVAGGPYERYF. For the CDR3, the DNA is TGCGGTGCTAGAGAAGTAGCGGGAGGGCCATACGAGCGGTACTTC.